This T cell receptor beta chain was captured in a study of blood T cell repertoires in COVID-19. Using immunoSEQ multiplex PCR, the repertoire was profiled, and TCRdb retains in-frame clones only, with some absent. Altogether 300,000 to 400,000 clones are present, about 91% being singletons, with the ten largest covering roughly 1.7%. Sequencing was done on a sample of peripheral blood. The sequence was collected from a woman in her 30s with COVID-19, enrolled during active disease.

The CDR3 nucleotides read TGCAGCGTTCCGACAGGTCGCAATGAGCAGTTCTTC. Amino acid sequence: CSVPTGRNEQFF. This chain uses TRBV29-1 with TRBJ2-1, with D possibly being TRBD1 (6 bases). This CDR3 comprises 12 residues. Germline V gives CDR1 SQVTM, CDR2 ANQGSEA. Deletions cut 5 bases from V and 6 bases from J, with 11 bases between.